The present T cell receptor beta chain was sequenced within a study of identical twins (dated by TCRdb to the mid-2010s). As for the study more broadly: The study deep-sequenced TCR alpha and beta repertoires from monozygotic twins, unrelated adults of various ages and cord blood to test whether fetal clonotypes persist. To rule out contamination, the twin experiments were replicated at different times with different library preparation protocols. Broader findings and caveats from the paper: Abundant cord blood beta clonotypes carried fewer insertions; young adult naive repertoires showed a weaker similar trend, while memory repertoires showed none. Because the same donors could not be followed over many years, the conclusions relied on cross-sectional statistical analysis. Zero-insertion analyses could be partly confounded by invariant T cells such as MAIT and iNKT, though diverse VJ usage argued against such confounding for most clonotypes. Excess twin sharing in beta out-of-frame sequences was weaker because fewer shared sequences lowered the signal-to-noise ratio. In monozygotic twins, recombination models systematically underestimated out-of-frame TCR alpha sharing, but the models matched the sharing seen between unrelated individuals. Out-of-frame TCR alpha sequences shared between twins showed an excess of low generation-probability sequences compared with coincidental sharing between unrelated individuals.

The CDR3 covers 15 residues, taking in both the cysteine and the phenylalanine. Only CDR3 DNA remains: 45 bases, in frame from the first base. Ends trimmed: V by 5 bases, J by 4 bases; bases unmatched to a gene: 7. From a lookup of the germline V gene, CDR1 and CDR2 are MNHNS and SASEGT. This clonotype has a handful of counts. Its cognate antigen has yet to be identified. No clone much larger than this one lies a single base away; base qualities are absent. Receptor amplification or capture employed 5' RACE. The sequencing machine was an Illumina HiSeq 2000. A universal primer binding site was introduced by template switching, and a unique molecular identifier was present in the final cDNA, enabling accurate counting of TCR cDNA molecules. First-strand cDNA for TCR alpha and beta chains was synthesized from specific primers in the conserved constant-segment region. Each cDNA library was double barcoded, with a SMART-Mk sample barcode plus Illumina barcodes, to control for contamination. Two successive PCR steps introduced TruSeq adapter sequences along with Illumina sample barcodes. Sequencing of the TCR alpha and beta cDNA libraries was done on the Illumina HiSeq platform using custom primers. As for the authors' bioinformatics: MiGEC processed the raw reads to extract unique molecular identifiers, while MiXCR was used to determine the CDR3 positions. For each individual, recombination models were inferred using an EM algorithm with the repgenHMM and IGoR tools. Shared clonotype analysis was performed with the tcR package in R, normalizing sharing by the product of cloneset sizes. To study raw recombination free of thymic and clonal selection effects, out-of-frame nonproductive sequences were analyzed. TCRdb reran the public reads through fastp at Q25 and MiXCR, keeping productive beta chains. Rows with a matching CDR3 protein are joined into one entry that keeps the most common DNA and genes. V and J calls and clone size were set by TCRdb, not the authors. This sample lists around 230,000 distinct CDR3 sequences; around 10% were detected once. Approximately 5.1% of the sample comes from the top ten.

Every donor was a healthy Caucasian. Miltenyi CD45RO+ enrichment and human naive T-cell isolation kits were used to isolate memory (CD45RO+) and naive T cells from PBMC. The sequence is built from TRBV6-1 and TRBJ2-3; 9 junctional bases match TRBD1. Source material: memory (CD45RO+) T cells sorted from blood. In the paper's terms, the cell subset or site label means: CD45RO+ enriched T cells. The sequence derives from a young woman in good health. This receptor has the CDR3 CASSPQTGGADTQYF. The bases read TGTGCCAGCAGTCCACAGACAGGGGGAGCAGATACGCAGTATTTT.